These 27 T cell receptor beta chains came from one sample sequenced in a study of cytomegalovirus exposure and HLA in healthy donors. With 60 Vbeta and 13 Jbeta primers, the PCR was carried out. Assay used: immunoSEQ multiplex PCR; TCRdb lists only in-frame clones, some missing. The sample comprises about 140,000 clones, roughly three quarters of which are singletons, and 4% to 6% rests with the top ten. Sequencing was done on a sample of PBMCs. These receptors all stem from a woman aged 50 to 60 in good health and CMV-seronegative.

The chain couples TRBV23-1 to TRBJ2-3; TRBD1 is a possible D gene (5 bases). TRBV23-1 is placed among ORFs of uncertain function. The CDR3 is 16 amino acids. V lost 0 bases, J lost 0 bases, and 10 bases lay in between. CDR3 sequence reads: CASSQSRETSTDTQYF. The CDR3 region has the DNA TGCGCCAGCAGTCAATCCAGGGAAACTAGCACAGATACGCAGTATTTT.

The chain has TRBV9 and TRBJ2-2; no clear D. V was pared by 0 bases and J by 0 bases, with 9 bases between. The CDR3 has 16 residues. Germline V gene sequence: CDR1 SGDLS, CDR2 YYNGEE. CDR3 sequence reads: CASSVAPATNTGELFF. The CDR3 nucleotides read TGTGCCAGCAGCGTAGCTCCCGCGACGAACACCGGGGAGCTGTTTTTT.

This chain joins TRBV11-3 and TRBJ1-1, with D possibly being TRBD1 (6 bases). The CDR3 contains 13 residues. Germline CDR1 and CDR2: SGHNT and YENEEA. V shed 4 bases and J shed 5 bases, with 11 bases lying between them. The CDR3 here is CASSYRDGTEAFF. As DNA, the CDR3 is TGTGCCAGCAGCTACAGGGATGGGACTGAAGCTTTCTTT.

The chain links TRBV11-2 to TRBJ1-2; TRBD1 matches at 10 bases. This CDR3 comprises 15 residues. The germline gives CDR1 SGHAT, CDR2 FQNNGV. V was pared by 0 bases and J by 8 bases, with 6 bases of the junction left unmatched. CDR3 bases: TGTGCCAGCAGCTTAGAGCCGACAGGGGGCTTAGGCTACACCTTC. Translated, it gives CASSLEPTGGLGYTF.

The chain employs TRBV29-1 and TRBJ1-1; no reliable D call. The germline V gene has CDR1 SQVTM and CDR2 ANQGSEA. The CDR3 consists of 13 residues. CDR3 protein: CGHRVERNTEAFF. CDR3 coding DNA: TGCGGTCACCGGGTAGAAAGAAACACTGAAGCTTTCTTT.

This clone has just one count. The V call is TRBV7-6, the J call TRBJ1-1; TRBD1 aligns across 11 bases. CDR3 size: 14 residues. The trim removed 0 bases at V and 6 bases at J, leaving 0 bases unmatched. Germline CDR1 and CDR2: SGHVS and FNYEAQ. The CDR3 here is CASSLAGQGAEAFF. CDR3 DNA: TGTGCCAGCAGCTTAGCGGGACAGGGGGCTGAAGCTTTCTTT.

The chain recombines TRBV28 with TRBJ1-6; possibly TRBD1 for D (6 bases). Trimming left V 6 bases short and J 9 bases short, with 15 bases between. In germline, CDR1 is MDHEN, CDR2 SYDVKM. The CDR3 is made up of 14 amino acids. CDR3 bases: TGTGCCAGCAGACTCGATATCAGGGGTTCACCCCTCCACTTT. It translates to CASRLDIRGSPLHF.

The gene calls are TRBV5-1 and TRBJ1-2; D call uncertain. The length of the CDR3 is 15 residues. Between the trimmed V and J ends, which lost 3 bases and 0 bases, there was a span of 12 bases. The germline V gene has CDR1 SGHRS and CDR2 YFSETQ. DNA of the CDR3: TGCGCCAGCAGCTCCGGGAGGGAATCTAACTATGGCTACACCTTC. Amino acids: CASSSGRESNYGYTF.

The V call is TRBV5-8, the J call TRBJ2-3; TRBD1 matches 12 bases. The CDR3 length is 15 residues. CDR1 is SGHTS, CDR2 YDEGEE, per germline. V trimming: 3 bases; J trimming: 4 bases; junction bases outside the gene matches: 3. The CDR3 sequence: CASSWGQGAADTQYF. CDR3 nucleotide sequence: TGTGCCAGCAGCTGGGGACAGGGGGCGGCAGATACGCAGTATTTT.

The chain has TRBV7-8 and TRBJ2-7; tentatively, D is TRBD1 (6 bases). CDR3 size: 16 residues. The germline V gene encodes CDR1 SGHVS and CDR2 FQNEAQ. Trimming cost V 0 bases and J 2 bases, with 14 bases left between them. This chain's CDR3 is CASSLASQGSPYEQYF. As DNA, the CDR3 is TGTGCCAGCAGCTTAGCTTCACAGGGATCCCCCTACGAGCAGTACTTC.

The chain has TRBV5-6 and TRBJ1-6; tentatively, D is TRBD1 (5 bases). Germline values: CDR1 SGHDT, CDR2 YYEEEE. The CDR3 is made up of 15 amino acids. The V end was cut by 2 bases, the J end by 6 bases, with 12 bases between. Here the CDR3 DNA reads TGTGCCAGCAGCTTAGACGGGGGGGGTAATTCACCCCTCCACTTT. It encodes CASSLDGGGNSPLHF.

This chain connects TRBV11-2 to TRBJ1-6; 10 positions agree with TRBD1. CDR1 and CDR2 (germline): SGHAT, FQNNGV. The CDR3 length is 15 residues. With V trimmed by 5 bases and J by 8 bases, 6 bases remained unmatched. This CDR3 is CASSRGQGEYSPLHF. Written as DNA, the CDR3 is TGTGCCAGCAGCCGCGGACAGGGGGAATATTCACCCCTCCACTTT.

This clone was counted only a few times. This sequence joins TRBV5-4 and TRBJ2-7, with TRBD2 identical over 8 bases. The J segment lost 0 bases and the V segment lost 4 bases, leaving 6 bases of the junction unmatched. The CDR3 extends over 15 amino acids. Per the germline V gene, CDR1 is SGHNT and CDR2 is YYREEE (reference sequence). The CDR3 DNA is TGTGCCAGCAGCGCGACGCGGGGGGCCTCCTACGAGCAGTACTTC. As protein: CASSATRGASYEQYF.

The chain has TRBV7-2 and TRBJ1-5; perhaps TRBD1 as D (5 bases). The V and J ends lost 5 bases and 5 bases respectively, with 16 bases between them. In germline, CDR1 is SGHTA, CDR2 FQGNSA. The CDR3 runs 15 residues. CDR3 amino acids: CASSPWAGQDQPQHF. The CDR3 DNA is TGTGCCAGCAGCCCATGGGCAGGGCAGGATCAGCCCCAGCATTTT. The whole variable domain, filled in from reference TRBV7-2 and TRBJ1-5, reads GAGVSQSPSNKVTEKGKDVELRCDPISGHTALYWYRQSLGQGLEFLIYFQGNSAPDKSGLPSDRFSAERTGGSVSTLTIQRTQQEDSAVYLCASSPWAGQDQPQHFGDGTRLSIL.

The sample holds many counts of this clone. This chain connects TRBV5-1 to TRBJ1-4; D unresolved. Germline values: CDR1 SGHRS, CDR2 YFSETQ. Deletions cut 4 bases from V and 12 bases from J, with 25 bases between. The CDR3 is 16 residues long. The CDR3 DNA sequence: TGCGCCAGCAGCCAGAGGAAGCCCGGGTTTCGTAGTGAACTGTTTTTT. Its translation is CASSQRKPGFRSELFF.

The CDR3 loop reads CASISREAVNTEAFF. The DNA of the CDR3 is TGTGCCAGCATCTCCCGCGAGGCAGTGAACACTGAAGCTTTCTTT. This chain links TRBV6-5 with TRBJ1-1, with D unclear. The CDR3 contains 15 residues. The germline CDR1 and CDR2 sequences are MNHEY and SVGAGI. V lost 7 bases to trimming and J lost 0 bases, with 15 bases between them.

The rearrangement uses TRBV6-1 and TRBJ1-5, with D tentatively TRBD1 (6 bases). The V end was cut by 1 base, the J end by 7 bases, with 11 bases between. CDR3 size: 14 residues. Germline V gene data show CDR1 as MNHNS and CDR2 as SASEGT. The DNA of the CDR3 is TGTGCCAGCAGTGAAGGGACTCAGGGGCAGCCCCAGCATTTT. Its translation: CASSEGTQGQPQHF.

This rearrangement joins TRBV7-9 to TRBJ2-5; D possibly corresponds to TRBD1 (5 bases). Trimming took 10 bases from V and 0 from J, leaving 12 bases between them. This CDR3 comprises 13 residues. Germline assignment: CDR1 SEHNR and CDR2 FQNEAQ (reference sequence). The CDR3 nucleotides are TGTGCCACCTCCCAGGGCAACCAAGAGACCCAGTACTTC. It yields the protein CATSQGNQETQYF.

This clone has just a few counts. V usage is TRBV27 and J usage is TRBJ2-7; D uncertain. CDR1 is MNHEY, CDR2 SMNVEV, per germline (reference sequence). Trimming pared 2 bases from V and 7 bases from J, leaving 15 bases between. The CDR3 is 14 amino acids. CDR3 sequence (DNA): TGTGCCAGCAGTTTAGGGCTGGGCCTCTGGGAGCAGTACTTC. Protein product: CASSLGLGLWEQYF.

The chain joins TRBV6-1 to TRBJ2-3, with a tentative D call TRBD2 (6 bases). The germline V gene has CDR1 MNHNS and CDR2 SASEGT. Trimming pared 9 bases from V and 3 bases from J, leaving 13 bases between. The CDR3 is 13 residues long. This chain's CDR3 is CASRFGGTDTQYF. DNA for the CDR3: TGTGCCAGTAGATTCGGGGGTACAGATACGCAGTATTTT.

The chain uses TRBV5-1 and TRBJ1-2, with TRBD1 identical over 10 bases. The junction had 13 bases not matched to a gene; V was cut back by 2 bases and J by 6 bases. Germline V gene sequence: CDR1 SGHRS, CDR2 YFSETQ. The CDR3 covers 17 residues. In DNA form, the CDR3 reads TGCGCCAGCAGCTTAAATAAAGACAGGGGGCGAGGGAATGGCTACACCTTC. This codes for CASSLNKDRGRGNGYTF.

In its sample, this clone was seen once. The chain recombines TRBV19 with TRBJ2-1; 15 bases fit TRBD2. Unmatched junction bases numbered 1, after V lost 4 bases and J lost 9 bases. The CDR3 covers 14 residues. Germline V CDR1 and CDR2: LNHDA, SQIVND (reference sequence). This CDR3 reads CASSRTSGGGEQFF. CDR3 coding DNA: TGTGCCAGTAGTAGGACTAGCGGGGGGGGTGAGCAGTTCTTC.

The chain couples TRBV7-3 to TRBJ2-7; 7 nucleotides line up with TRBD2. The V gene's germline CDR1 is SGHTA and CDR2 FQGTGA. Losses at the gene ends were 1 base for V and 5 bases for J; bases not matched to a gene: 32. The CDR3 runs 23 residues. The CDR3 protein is CASSLKWGGWDQKISLGGHEQYF. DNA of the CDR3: TGTGCCAGCAGCTTAAAGTGGGGGGGGTGGGACCAAAAAATATCCCTAGGAGGACACGAGCAGTACTTC.

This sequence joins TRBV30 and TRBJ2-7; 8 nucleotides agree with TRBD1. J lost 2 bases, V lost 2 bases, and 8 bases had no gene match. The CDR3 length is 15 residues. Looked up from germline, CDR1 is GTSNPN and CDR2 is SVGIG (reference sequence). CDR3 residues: CAWSLGQGLAYEQYF. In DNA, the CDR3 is TGTGCCTGGAGTCTCGGACAGGGTCTTGCCTACGAGCAGTACTTC.

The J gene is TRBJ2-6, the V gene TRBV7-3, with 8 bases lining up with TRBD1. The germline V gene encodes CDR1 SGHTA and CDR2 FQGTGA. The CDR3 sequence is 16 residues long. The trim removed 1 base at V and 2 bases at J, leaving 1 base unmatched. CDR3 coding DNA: TGTGCCAGCAGCTTAATCAGGGGGCCTGGGGCCAACGTCCTGACTTTC. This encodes CASSLIRGPGANVLTF.

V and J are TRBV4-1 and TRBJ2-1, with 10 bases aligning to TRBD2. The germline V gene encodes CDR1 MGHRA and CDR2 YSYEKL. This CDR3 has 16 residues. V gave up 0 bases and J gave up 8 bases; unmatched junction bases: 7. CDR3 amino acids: CASSQDRAGGPDEQFF. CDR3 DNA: TGCGCCAGCAGCCAAGATAGAGCGGGGGGGCCGGATGAGCAGTTCTTC.

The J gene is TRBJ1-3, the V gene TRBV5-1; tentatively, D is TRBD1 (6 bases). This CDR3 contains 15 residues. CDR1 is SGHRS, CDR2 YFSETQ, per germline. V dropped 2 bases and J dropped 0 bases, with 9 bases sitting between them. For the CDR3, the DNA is TGCGCCAGCAGCTTCACAGGGACCTCTGGAAACACCATATATTTT. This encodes CASSFTGTSGNTIYF.